This T cell receptor beta chain comes out of a study of blood T cell repertoires in COVID-19 (dated by TCRdb to the early 2020s). Study-level background: The collaborator samples originated in the United States, Italy and Spain and spanned the acute and convalescent phases of COVID-19. The prospective study material was composed of cDNA or gDNA derived from T cells, B-cell-depleted T cells, or PBMCs. Deeply sampled blood TCRbeta repertoires from subjects exposed to, actively infected with, or recovered from COVID-19 were included in the dataset. The repertoires were made available in a free public database intended to serve as a resource for research on the immune response to SARS-CoV-2. The samples were drawn from the first 160 participants of the ongoing ImmuneRACE study and from 950 to 1,500 subjects provided by 6 global collaborators. Nearly every sample came with metadata listing a de-identified subject ID, COVID-19 status, age in years and sex. Where HLA class I and class II types were available, the types were taken from metadata supplied by the sample provider, not from assay-based typing.

The immunoSEQ Assay, a bias-controlled multiplex PCR, was used to amplify TCRbeta CDR3 regions from genomic DNA. The paper's processing steps were these. The number of nucleated cells in each sample was estimated from the amplification of reference gene primers within the assay. To quantify the absolute abundance of each unique TCRbeta CDR3 rearrangement, sequence reads were collapsed and filtered. Productive Simpson clonality was computed per sample as the square root of Simpson's diversity index over productive rearrangements. TCRdb provides this immuneACCESS table in a form limited to in-frame rearrangements. Some clones are lacking; in checked studies, under half of them reflect an unresolved V gene, and why the rest are absent is not known. The DNA was the basis for D and trimming; V, J and clone size are from that table. Across this sample there are 34,000 or so clones, with roughly nine tenths seen only once. 30% to 45% of the sample belongs to the ten largest clones.

On this clone: Its antigen is currently not known. Nothing much larger sits one base from this clone, and base qualities are not available.

Broader findings and caveats from the paper: The amount of clinical and demographic metadata varied by source and participant and was provided uncurated.

Whole blood was collected in K2EDTA tubes by collaborating institutions according to the institutions' own protocols. For TCRbeta analysis, collaborators shipped samples as frozen whole blood, isolated PBMCs, or DNA extracted from either of those sample types. Specimen: peripheral blood. This TCR derives from a man in his sixties with active or convalescent COVID-19.

The nucleotides are TGTGCCAGCAGTGAAGGGGCTAGCGGGAGAAACTACGAGCAGTACTTC. This codes for CASSEGASGRNYEQYF. The sequence joins TRBV2 to TRBJ2-7, with 10 central nucleotides matching TRBD2. From the germline V gene, CDR1 is SNHLY and CDR2 is FYNNEI. Inclusive of the bounding cysteine and phenylalanine, the CDR3 is 16 residues long. Only CDR3 DNA is held: 48 bases, read in frame from base 1. Relative to germline, V is missing 1 base and J is missing 3 bases, with 6 bases of the junction outside any gene match. The reference TRBV2 and TRBJ2-7 proteins fill in what lies around the CDR3, so the full variable domain reads EPEVTQTPSHQVTQMGQEVILRCVPISNHLYFYWYRQILGQKVEFLVSFYNNEISEKSEIFDDQFSVERPDGSNFTLKIRSTKLEDSAMYFCASSEGASGRNYEQYFGPGTRLTVT.